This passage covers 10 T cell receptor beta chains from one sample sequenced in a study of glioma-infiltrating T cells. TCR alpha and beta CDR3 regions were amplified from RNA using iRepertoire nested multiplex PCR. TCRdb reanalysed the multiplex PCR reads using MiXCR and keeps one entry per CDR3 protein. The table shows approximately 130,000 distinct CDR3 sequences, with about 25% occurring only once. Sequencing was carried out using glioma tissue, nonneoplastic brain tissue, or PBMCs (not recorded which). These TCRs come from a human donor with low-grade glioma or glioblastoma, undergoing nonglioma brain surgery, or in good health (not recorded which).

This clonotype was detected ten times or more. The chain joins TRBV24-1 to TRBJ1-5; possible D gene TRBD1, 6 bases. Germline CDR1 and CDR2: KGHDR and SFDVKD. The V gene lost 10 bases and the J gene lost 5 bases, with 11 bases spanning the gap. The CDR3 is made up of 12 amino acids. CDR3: CATQKGDQPQHF. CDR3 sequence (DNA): TGTGCCACGCAAAAGGGGGATCAGCCCCAGCATTTT.

The CDR3 DNA is TGTGCCAGCTCACCTCGGACAGGGGGAGTCTACGAGCAGTACGTC. Translated: CASSPRTGGVYEQYV. The chain links TRBV18 to TRBJ2-7; 10 bases line up with TRBD1. In germline, CDR1 is KGHSH, CDR2 LQKENI. Trimming at V came to 3 bases and at J to 3 bases, leaving 5 bases not matched to a gene. The CDR3 runs to 15 residues.

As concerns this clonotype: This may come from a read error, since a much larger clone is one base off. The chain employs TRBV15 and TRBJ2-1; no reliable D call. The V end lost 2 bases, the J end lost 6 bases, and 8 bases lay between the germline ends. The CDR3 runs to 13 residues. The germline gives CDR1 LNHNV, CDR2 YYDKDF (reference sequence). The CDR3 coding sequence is TGTGCCACCAGCAGAAATCGGGCCAATGAGCAGTTCTTC. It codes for CATSRNRANEQFF. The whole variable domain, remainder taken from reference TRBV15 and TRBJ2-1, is DAMVIQNPRYQVTQFGKPVTLSCSQTLNHNVMYWYQQKSSQAPKLLFHYYDKDFNNEADTPDNFQSRRPNTSFCFLDIRSPGLGDTAMYLCATSRNRANEQFFGPGTRLTVL.

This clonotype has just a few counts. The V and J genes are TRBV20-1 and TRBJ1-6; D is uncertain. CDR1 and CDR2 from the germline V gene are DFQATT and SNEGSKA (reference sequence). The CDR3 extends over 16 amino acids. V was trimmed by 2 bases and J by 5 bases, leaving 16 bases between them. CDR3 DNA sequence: TGCAGTGCTAGAAGGCAGGCGGCCAGCCATAATTCACCCCTCCACTTT. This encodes CSARRQAASHNSPLHF.

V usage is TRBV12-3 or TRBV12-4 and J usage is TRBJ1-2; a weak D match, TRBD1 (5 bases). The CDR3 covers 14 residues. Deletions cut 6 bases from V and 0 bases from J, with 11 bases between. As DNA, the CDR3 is TGTGCCAGCAGACAGGTAGGGTCTAACTATGGCTACACCTTC. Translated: CASRQVGSNYGYTF.

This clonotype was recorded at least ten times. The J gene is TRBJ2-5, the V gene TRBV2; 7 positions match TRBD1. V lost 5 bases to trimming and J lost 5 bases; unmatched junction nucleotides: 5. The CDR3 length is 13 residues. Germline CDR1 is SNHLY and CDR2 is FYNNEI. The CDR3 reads CASSSDRDETQYF. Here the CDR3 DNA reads TGTGCCAGCAGTTCTGACAGGGATGAGACCCAGTACTTC.

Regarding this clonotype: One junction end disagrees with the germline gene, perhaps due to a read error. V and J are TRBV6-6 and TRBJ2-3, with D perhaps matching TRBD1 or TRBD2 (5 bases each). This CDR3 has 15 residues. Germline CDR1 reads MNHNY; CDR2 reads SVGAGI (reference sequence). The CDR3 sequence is CASSLLGTSFDTKYF. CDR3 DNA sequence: TGTGCCAGCAGTCTTCTAGGGACCTCTTTTGATACGAAGTATTTT.

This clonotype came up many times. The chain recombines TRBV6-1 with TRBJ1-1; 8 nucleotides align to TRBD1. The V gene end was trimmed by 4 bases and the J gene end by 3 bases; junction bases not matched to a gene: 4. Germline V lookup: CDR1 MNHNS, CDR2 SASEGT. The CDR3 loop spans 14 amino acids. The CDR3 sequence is CASSVTGVHTEAFF. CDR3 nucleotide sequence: TGTGCCAGCAGTGTGACAGGGGTGCACACTGAAGCTTTCTTT.

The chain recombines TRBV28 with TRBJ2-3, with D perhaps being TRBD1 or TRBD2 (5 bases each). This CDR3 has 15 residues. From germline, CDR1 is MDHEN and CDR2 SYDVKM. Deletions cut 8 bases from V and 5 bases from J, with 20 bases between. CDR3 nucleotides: TGTGCCAGCTCGACCGGGGCTAGCTCAGGAGATACGCAGTATTTT. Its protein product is CASSTGASSGDTQYF.

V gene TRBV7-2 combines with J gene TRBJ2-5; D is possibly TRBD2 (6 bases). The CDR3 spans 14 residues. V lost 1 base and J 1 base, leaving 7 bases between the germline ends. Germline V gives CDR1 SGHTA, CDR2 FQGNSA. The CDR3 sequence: CASSLELAQETQYF. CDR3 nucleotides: TGTGCCAGCAGCTTAGAACTAGCCCAAGAGACCCAGTACTTC.